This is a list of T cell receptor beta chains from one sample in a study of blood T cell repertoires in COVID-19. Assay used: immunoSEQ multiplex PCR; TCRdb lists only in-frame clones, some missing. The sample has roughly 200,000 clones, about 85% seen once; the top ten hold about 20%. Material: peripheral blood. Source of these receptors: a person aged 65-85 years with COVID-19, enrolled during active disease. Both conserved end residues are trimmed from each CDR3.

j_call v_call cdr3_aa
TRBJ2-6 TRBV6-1 ASSEPKHGGSGANVLT
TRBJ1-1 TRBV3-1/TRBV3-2 ASSQVGGGDTEAF
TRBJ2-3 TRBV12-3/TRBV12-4 ASGGARDTQY
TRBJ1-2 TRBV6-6 ASSAAGDYNYGYT
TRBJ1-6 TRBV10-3 AISERGQLSPLH
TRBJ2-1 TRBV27 ASSPSNPPGFFNEQF
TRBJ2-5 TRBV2 ASILGGAQETQY
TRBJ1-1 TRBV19 ASSIGAGAGPLGAF
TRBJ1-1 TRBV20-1 SARVLSEAF
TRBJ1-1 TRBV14 ASSVTGGDGTEAF
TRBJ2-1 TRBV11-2 ASSSGTQSYNEQF
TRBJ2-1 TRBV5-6 ASSSPWGGNEQF
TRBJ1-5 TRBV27 ASSLNGRGRGNQPQH
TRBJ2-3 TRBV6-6 ASSSGTLSTDTQY
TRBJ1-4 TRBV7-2 ASSLLGGQNGEKLF
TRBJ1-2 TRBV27 ASSSLYPGGLYGYT
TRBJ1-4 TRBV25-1 ASSEFQDSATNEKLF
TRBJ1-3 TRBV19 ASSIDLFTLIQGPGNTIY
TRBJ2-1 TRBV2 ASSEPLFAQGGEQF
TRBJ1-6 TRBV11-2 ASSFRQGNSPLH
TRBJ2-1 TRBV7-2 ASSLATREGQF
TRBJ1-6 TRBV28 ASSLPSSYNSPLH
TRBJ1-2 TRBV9 ASSVAADPGLSYT
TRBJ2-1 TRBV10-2 ASSEGTSGSLDEQF
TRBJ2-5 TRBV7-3 ASSPTPGDQETQY
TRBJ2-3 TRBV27 ASRRQGADTQY
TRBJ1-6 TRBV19 ASSPLQGPVSGSPLH
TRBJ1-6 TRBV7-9 ASRGQGDNSPLH
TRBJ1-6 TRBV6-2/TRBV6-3 ASSYSRGGNSPLH
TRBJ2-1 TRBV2 ASSDIGDLRGNEQF
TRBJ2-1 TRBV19 ATRTGSSYNEQF
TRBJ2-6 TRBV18 ASSPRGPKGGSSGANVLT
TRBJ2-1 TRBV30 AWSVGGGGAKNEQF
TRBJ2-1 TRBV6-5 ASRGTRGVDEQF
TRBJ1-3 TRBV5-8 ASSFSPGQGSIY
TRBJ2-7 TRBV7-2 ASSFGGGPYEQY
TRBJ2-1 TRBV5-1 ASSLLPSGGNEQF
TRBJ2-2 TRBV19 ASSTGGLGELF
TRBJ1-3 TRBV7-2 ASSVTGGNTIY
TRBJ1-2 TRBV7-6 ASSLIVPRGRGFSDT
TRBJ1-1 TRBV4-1 ASSQALTGGASTEAF
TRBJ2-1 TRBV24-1 ATSGPSGLARF
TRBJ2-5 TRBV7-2 ASSLSETQY
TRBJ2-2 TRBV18 ASSPLGLAATGELF
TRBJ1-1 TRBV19 ASSMDSVNTEAF
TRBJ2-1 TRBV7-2 ASSFSGRDILNEQF
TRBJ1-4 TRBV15 ATSRETGSQGKLF
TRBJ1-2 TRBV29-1 SVIGGGGYT
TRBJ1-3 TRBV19 ASSNQAGRNTIY
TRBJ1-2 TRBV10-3 AISREGEGYT
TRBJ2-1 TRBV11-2 ASTAIAGRVSYNEQF
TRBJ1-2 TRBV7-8 ASSLGLGNGYT
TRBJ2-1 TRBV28 ASDGGAGVLTQSYNEQF
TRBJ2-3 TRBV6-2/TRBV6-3 ASSYSLGVTDTQY